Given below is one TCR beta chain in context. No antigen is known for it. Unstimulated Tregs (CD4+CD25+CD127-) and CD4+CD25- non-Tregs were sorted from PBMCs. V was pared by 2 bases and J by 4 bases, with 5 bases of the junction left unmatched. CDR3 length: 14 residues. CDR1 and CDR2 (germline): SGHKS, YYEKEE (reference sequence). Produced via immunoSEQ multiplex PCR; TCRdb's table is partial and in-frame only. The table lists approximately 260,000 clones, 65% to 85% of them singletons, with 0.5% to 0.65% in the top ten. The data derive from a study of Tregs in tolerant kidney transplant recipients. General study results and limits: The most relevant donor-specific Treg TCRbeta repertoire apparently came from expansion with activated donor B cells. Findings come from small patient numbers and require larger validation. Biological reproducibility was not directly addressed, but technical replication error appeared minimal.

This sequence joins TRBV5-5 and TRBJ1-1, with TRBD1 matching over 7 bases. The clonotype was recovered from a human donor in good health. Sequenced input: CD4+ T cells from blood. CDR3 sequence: CASSFMTGFTEAFF. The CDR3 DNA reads TGTGCCAGCAGCTTTATGACAGGGTTCACTGAAGCTTTCTTT.